This T cell receptor beta chain was documented in a study of blood T cell repertoires in COVID-19. Libraries were prepared by immunoSEQ multiplex PCR; TCRdb keeps only in-frame clonotypes and omits some of them. This sample has 85,000 to 130,000 clones, with more than 80% found just once. The sequenced sample consisted of peripheral blood. The clonotype comes from a man between 60 and 70 years old with acute or convalescent COVID-19.

CDR3 region: CASSHRARDTEAFF. The CDR3 coding sequence is TGTGCCAGCAGTCACAGGGCTCGGGACACTGAAGCTTTCTTT. V usage is TRBV27 and J usage is TRBJ1-1, with a tentative D call TRBD1 (6 bases). The CDR3 has 14 residues. Germline CDR1 reads MNHEY; CDR2 reads SMNVEV (reference sequence). V lost 5 bases and J 3 bases, leaving 13 bases between the germline ends.